This TCR beta chain was documented in a study of T cell responses to AZD1222 COVID-19 vaccine. Using immunoSEQ multiplex PCR, the repertoire was profiled, and TCRdb retains in-frame clones only, with some absent. The repertoire holds about 120,000 clones, with about 90% as singletons. CDR1 SGHRS and CDR2 YFSETQ come from the germline V gene. V was shortened by 4 bases and J by 5 bases, with 3 bases between the two germline ends. This CDR3 has 10 amino acids. Sequencing used peripheral blood, obtained on day 0 of AZD1222 vaccination. The chain carries TRBV5-1 and TRBJ2-5; no clear D gene. The TCR comes from an adult in good health. This CDR3 reads CASSGETQYF. The CDR3 nucleotides read TGCGCCAGCAGCGGGGAGACCCAGTACTTC.